The rows below give T cell receptor beta chains drawn from one sample of a study of cytomegalovirus exposure and HLA in healthy donors. Generated by immunoSEQ multiplex PCR, the TCRdb table keeps only in-frame clones and is missing some. This sample has tens of thousands of clones, with about 90% found just once. The sequenced sample consisted of PBMCs. The receptors were gathered from a woman aged 18 to 35 in good health and CMV-seropositive. CDR3s include the opening cysteine and the closing phenylalanine or tryptophan. Each record gives: D gene, V gene, J gene, clone size, CDR3 protein, CDR3 DNA. A D gene is named only where the DNA matches it firmly. Rows give clone size only sometimes, using once, few, many, or a class for an expanded clone.

TRBD1	TRBV5-6	TRBJ1-2	NA	CASSLGDRVRYGYTF	TGTGCCAGCAGCTTGGGGGACAGGGTTCGCTATGGCTACACCTTC
NA	TRBV30	TRBJ1-1	once	CAWSVPPRGEAFF	TGTGCCTGGAGTGTACCACCCCGAGGTGAAGCTTTCTTT
TRBD2	TRBV2	TRBJ2-7	NA	CASRILAGDAYEQYF	TGTGCCAGCAGGATACTAGCGGGGGATGCCTACGAGCAGTACTTC
NA	TRBV28	TRBJ2-1	NA	CASSFWANNEQFF	TGTGCCAGCAGTTTTTGGGCGAACAATGAGCAGTTCTTC
NA	TRBV7-9	TRBJ1-3	NA	CASSLVSAGTGNTIYF	TGTGCCAGCAGCTTAGTATCGGCAGGGACTGGAAACACCATATATTTT
TRBD1	TRBV7-8	TRBJ2-7	NA	CASSQDRDEQYF	TGTGCCAGCAGCCAAGACAGGGACGAGCAGTACTTC
TRBD1	TRBV15	TRBJ2-7	NA	CATSTPKVRDRGTYEQYF	TGTGCCACCAGCACTCCAAAAGTGCGGGACAGGGGCACCTACGAGCAGTACTTC
NA	TRBV7-9	TRBJ1-6	NA	CASSLVSGGNSPLHF	TGTGCCAGCAGCTTAGTGTCCGGGGGTAATTCACCCCTCCACTTT
NA	TRBV19	TRBJ2-3	NA	CASSTRWRNGTDTQYF	TGTGCCAGTAGTACCAGGTGGAGGAATGGCACAGATACGCAGTATTTT
TRBD1	TRBV18	TRBJ2-4	NA	CASSPIQVPGQRESSYF	TGTGCCAGCTCACCGATCCAGGTTCCGGGACAGAGGGAAAGTTCGTACTTC
TRBD1	TRBV19	TRBJ2-7	NA	CASRETGQGIDEQYF	TGTGCCAGTAGGGAAACGGGACAGGGTATCGACGAGCAGTACTTC
TRBD1	TRBV5-4	TRBJ2-2	NA	CASSLEARGRGGELFF	TGTGCCAGCAGCTTGGAGGCCAGGGGGCGCGGTGGGGAGCTGTTTTTT
TRBD1	TRBV2	TRBJ1-5	NA	CASRDRGGNQPQHF	TGTGCCAGCAGGGACAGGGGAGGCAATCAGCCCCAGCATTTT
TRBD1	TRBV2	TRBJ2-1	NA	CASSPTGGGYNEQFF	TGTGCCAGCAGCCCGACAGGGGGGGGTTACAATGAGCAGTTCTTC
NA	TRBV6-5	TRBJ1-1	NA	CASSYLPASTEAFF	TGTGCCAGCAGTTACCTCCCAGCGAGCACTGAAGCTTTCTTT
NA	TRBV7-9	TRBJ2-2	NA	CASSLQGGETGELFF	TGTGCCAGCAGCTTGCAGGGGGGAGAGACCGGGGAGCTGTTTTTT
NA	TRBV6-1	TRBJ2-5	NA	CASAWAHEQTQYF	TGTGCCAGCGCGTGGGCACATGAACAGACCCAGTACTTC
NA	TRBV28	TRBJ2-7	NA	CASSQWLNEQYF	TGTGCCAGCAGCCAGTGGTTAAACGAGCAGTACTTC
NA	TRBV21-1	TRBJ2-1	NA	CASGTSGMINEQFF	TGTGCCAGCGGGACTAGCGGGATGATCAATGAGCAGTTCTTC
TRBD1	TRBV6-5	TRBJ2-2	once	CASSSGTGYTGELFF	TGTGCCAGCAGTTCTGGGACAGGGTACACCGGGGAGCTGTTTTTT
TRBD2	TRBV7-9	TRBJ2-3	NA	CASSPLGREADTQYF	TGTGCCAGCAGCCCCCTCGGACGGGAGGCAGATACGCAGTATTTT
TRBD1	TRBV2	TRBJ2-4	NA	CASRRTGEGGIQYF	TGTGCCAGCAGACGAACAGGGGAAGGAGGCATTCAGTACTTC
TRBD1	TRBV11-2	TRBJ1-3	NA	CASSLGQGFSDTIYF	TGTGCCAGCAGCTTGGGACAGGGGTTCTCGGACACCATATATTTT
NA	TRBV30	TRBJ1-1	NA	CAWSLVRNTEAFF	TGTGCCTGGAGCTTAGTGAGAAACACTGAAGCTTTCTTT